The clone carrying this T cell receptor (beta chain) occurred many times. The target antigen is unknown. The read stops 3 residues short of the end of the CDR3; the missing end is completed from the germline J gene. The V and J ends lost 6 bases and 5 bases, in that order; junction bases with no gene match: 11. Germline CDR1 and CDR2: MNHEY and SMNVEV (reference sequence). The CDR3 covers 15 residues. The table came from immunoSEQ multiplex PCR; TCRdb's copy has only in-frame clones and leaves some out. The sample contains about 34,000 clones, none of them singletons. This entry is derived from a study of T cell clonality in common variable immunodeficiency. Findings of the study overall: CVID subjects showed higher TCRbeta clonality than healthy controls.

Each donor provided roughly 5 to 8 ml of heparinized whole blood. This receptor was taken from a person between 18 and 75 years old in good health. The specimen was peripheral blood mononuclear cells. The gene calls are TRBV27 and TRBJ2-7; TRBD1 aligns across 9 bases. CDR3 sequence reads: CASSSPGTGLHEQYF. The DNA read from the CDR3 is TGTGCCAGCAGCTCTCCCGGGACAGGGCTCCACGAG.